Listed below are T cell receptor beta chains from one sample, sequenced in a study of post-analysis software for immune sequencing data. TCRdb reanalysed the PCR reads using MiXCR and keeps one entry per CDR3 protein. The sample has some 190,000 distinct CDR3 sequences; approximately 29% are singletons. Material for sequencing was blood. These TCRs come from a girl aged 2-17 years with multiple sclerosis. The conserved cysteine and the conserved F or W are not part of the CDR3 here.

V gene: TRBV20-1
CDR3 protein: SASMGEGLPGEQY

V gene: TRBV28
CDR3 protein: ASSFHSGRPPYTQY

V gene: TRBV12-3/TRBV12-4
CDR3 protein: ASSSIILNTEAF

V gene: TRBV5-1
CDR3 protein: ASSLGENSPLH

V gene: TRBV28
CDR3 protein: ASSSARIPTQKDTQY

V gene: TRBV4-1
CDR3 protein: ASSQSDRSANYGYT

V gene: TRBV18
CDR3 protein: ASSLGTSFAEQY

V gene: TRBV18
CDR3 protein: ASSQTSVDEQY

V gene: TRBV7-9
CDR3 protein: ASSPQGTDTQY

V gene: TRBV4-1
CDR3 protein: ASSQEGRDQPQH

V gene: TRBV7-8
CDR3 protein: ASSPGTGRTDTQY

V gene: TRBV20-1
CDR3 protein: SVRDRGERYT

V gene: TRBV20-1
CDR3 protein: SARKDLNTEAF

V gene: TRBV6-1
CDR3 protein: ASSDPKTEAF

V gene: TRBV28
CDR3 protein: ASSQAGQPQH

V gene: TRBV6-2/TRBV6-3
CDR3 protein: ASSSRGLSTEAF

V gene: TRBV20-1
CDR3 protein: SAGVGTSGRTGERC

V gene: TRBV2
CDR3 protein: ASSEPLEGANTEAF

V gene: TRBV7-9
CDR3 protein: ASSPASYNEQF

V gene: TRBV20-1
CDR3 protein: SARQGRGTLYGYT

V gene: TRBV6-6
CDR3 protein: ASSHRFFYGYT

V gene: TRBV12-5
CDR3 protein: ASGLAVAGVAGELF

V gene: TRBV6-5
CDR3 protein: ASRRTENTEAF

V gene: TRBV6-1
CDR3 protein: ASRRDGGGTTDTQY

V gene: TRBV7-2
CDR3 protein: ASSAEGQKKNTEAF

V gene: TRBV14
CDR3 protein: ASSQGWGLEETQY

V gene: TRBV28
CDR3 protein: ASSSLWTGGVNTEAF

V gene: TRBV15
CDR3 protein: ATSRDTGLFPEQY

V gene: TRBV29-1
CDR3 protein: SVGGGYGYT

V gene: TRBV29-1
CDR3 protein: SVVEDGTANSPPH

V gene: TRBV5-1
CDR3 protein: ASKDRAANTEAF

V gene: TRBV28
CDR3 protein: ASSRPRTGGSYEQY

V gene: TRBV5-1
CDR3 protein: ASSLIGDPNQPQH

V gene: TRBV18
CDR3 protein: ASSPPGQGALSGANEQY

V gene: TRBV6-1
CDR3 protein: ASSDVRSSTDTQY

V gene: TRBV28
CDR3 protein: ASSLNKGTGGTRSVPGYT

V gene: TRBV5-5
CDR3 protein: ASSAQQTAGYT